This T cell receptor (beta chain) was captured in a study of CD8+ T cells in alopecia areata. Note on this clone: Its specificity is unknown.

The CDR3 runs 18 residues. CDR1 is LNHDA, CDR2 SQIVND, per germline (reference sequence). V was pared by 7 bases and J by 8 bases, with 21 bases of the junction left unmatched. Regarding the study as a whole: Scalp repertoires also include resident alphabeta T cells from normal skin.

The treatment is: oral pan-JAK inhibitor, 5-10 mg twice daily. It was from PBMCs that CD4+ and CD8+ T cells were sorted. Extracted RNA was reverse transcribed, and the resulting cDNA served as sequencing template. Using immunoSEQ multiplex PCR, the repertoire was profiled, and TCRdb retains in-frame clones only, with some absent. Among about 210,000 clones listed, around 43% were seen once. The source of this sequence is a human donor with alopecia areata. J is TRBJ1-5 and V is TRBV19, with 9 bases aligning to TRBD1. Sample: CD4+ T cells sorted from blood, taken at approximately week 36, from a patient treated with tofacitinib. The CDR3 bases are TGTGCCAGTACCACCCGATCCCAATTACAGGGGGCGCAGAAGCCCCAGCATTTT. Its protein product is CASTTRSQLQGAQKPQHF.